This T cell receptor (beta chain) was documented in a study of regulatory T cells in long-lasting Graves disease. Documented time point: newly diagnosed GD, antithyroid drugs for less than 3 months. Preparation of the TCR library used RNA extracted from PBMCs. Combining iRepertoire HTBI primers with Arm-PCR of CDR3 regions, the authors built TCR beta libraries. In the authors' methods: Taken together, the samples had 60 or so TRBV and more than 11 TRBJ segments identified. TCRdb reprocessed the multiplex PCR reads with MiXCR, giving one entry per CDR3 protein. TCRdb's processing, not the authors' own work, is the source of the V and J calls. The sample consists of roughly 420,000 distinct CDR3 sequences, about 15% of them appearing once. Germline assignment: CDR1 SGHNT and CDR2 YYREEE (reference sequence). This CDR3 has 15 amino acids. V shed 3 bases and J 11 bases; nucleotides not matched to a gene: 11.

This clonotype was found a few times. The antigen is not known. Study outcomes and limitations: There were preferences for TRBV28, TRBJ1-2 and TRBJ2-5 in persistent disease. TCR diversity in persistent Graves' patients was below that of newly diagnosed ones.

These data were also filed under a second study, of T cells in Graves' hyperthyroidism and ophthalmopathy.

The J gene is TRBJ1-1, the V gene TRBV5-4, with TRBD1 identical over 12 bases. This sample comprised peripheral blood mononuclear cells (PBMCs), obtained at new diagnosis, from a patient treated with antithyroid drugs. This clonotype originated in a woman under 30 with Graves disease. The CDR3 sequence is CASSSGTGGNSGAFF. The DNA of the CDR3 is TGTGCCAGCAGCTCAGGGACAGGGGGCAATTCGGGGGCTTTCTTT.